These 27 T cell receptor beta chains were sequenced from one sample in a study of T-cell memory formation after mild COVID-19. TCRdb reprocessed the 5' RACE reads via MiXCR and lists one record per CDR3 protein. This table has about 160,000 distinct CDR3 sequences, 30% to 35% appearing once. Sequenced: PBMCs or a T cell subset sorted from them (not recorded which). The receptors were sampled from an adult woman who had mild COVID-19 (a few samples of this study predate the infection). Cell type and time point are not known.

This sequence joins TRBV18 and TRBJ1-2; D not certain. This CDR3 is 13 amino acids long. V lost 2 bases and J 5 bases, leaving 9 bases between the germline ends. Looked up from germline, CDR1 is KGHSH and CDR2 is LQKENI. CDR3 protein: CASSPGFWYGYTF. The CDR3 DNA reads TGTGCCAGCTCACCAGGGTTCTGGTATGGCTACACCTTC.

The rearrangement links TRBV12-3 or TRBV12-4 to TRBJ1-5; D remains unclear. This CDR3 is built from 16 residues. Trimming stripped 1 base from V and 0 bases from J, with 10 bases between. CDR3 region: CASSLGGSNSNQPQHF. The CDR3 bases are TGTGCCAGCAGTTTAGGAGGCAGTAATAGCAATCAGCCCCAGCATTTT.

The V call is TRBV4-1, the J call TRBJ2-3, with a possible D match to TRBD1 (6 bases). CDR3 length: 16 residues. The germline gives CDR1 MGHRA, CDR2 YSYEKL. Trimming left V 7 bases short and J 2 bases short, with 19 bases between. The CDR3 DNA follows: TGCGCCAGCACCACCAAGAGAGACAGGACCACAGATACGCAGTATTTT. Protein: CASTTKRDRTTDTQYF.

The CDR3 loop reads CASSPVGVDTEAFF. As DNA, the CDR3 is TGCGCCAGCAGCCCGGTGGGGGTCGACACTGAAGCTTTCTTT. The chain joins TRBV5-1 to TRBJ1-1, with D perhaps TRBD1 (5 bases). CDR3 length: 14 residues. CDR1 is SGHRS, CDR2 YFSETQ, per germline. Trimming took 4 bases from V and 3 from J, leaving 13 bases between them.

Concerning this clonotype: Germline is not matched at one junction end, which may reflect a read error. CDR3 region: CASSLELQTSVGEQYF. The CDR3, as DNA: TGTGCTAGCAGCTTAGAACTGCAGACTAGTGTGGGGGAGCAGTACTTC. The genes are TRBV7-7 and TRBJ2-7; D may be TRBD2 (6 bases). Germline V gene data show CDR1 as SSHAT and CDR2 as FNYEAQ (reference sequence). The CDR3 has 16 amino acids.

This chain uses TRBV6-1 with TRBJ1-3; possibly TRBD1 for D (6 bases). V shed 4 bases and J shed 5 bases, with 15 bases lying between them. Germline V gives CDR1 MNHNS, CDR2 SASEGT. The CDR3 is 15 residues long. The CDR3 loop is CASSGRDIRRNTIYF. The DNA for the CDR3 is TGTGCCAGCAGTGGAAGGGACATCCGGAGAAACACCATATATTTT.

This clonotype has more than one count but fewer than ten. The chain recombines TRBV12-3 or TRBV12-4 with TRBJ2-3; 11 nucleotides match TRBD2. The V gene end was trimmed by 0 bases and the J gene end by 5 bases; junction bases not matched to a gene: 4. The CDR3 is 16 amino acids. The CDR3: CASSLASGGAGDTQYF. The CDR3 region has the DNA TGTGCCAGCAGTTTAGCTAGCGGGGGGGCCGGAGATACGCAGTATTTT.

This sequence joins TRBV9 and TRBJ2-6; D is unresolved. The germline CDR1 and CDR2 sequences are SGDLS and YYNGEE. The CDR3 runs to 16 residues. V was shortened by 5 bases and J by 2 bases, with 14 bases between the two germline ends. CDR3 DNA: TGTGCCAGCAGTGGCGGCGGCTTTCCTGGGGCCAACGTCCTGACTTTC. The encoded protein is CASSGGGFPGANVLTF.

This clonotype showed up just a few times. The DNA for the CDR3 is TGTGCCAGCAGCTTACTGCCCCTGCGCGGGAGTTCGGAGACCCAGTACTTC. Translated, it gives CASSLLPLRGSSETQYF. The rearrangement joins TRBV5-5 to TRBJ2-5, with 7 bases fitting TRBD2. This CDR3 comprises 17 residues. Germline V gene lookup returns CDR1 SGHKS and CDR2 YYEKEE (reference sequence). Trimming cost V 2 bases and J 5 bases; bases outside gene matches: 15.

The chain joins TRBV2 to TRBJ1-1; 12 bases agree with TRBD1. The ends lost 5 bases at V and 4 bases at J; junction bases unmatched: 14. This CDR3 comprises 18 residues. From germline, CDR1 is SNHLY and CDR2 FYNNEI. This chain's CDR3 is CASSKGRDRGLRRTEAFF. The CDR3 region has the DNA TGTGCCAGCAGTAAGGGCCGGGACAGGGGGCTGAGGCGCACTGAAGCTTTCTTT.

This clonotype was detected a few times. The CDR3 DNA reads TGTGCCAGCAGCCTCACCGGGACAGGGAATTCACCCCTCCACTTT. It is translated as CASSLTGTGNSPLHF. The rearrangement links TRBV9 to TRBJ1-6; 9 bases fit TRBD1. Trimming at V came to 4 bases and at J to 7 bases, leaving 6 bases not matched to a gene. The CDR3 has 15 residues. Germline CDR1 and CDR2: SGDLS and YYNGEE.

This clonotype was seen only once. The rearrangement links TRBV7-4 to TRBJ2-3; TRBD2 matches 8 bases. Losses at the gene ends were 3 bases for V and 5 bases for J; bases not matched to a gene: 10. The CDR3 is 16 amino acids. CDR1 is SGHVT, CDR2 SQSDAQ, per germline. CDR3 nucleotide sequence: TGTGCCAGCAGCTTGCAGCGGGAGCAAAGCGGAGATACGCAGTATTTT. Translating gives CASSLQREQSGDTQYF. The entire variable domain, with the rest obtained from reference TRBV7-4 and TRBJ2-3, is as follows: GAGVSQSPRYKVAKRGRDVALRCDSISGHVTLYWYRQTLGQGSEVLTYSQSDAQRDKSGRPSGRFSAERPERSVSTLKIQRTEQGDSAVYLCASSLQREQSGDTQYFGPGTRLTVL.

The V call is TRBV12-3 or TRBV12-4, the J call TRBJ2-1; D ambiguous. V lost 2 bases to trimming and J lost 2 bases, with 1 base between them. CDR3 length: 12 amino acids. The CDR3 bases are TGTGCCAGCAGTTTAACCTACAATGAGCAGTTCTTC. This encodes CASSLTYNEQFF.

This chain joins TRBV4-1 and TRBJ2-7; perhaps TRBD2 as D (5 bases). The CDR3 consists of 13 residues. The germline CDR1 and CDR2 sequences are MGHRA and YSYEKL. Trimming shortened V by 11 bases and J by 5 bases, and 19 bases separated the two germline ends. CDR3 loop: CAGSAGLVDEQYF. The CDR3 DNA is TGCGCCGGGTCGGCAGGACTCGTCGACGAGCAGTACTTC.

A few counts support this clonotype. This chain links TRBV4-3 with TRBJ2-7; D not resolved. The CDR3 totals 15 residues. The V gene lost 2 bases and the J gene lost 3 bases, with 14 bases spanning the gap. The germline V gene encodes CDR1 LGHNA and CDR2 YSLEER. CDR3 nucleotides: TGCGCCAGCAGCCAAAAAGTCTCGGAGAACTACGAGCAGTACTTC. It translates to CASSQKVSENYEQYF.

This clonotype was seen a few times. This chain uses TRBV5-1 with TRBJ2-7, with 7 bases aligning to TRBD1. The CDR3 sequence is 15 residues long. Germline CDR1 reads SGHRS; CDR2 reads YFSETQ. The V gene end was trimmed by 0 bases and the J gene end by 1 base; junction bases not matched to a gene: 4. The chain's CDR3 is CASSLEPGQSYEQYF. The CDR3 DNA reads TGCGCCAGCAGCTTGGAACCGGGACAGTCCTACGAGCAGTACTTC.

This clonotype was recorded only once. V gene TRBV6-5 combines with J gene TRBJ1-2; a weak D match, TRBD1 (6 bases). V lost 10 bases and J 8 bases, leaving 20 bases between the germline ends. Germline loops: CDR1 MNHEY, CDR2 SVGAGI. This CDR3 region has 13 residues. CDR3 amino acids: CATRGGGSRGYTF. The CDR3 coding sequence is TGTGCCACCAGAGGTGGGGGCAGCCGGGGCTACACCTTC.

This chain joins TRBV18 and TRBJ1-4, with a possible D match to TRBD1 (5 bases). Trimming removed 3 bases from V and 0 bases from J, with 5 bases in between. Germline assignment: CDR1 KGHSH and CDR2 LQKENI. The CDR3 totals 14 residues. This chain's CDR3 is CASSPGATNEKLFF. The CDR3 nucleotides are TGTGCCAGCTCACCGGGGGCAACTAATGAAAAACTGTTTTTT.

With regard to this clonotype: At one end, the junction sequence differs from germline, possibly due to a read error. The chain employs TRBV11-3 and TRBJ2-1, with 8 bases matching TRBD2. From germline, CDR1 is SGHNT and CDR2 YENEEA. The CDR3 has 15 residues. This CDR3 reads CASSLDKGLVIEQFF. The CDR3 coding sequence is TGTGCCAGCAGCCTAGATAAGGGACTAGTAATTGAGCAGTTCTTC.

The DNA of the CDR3 is TGCGCCAGCAGCCAAGCCCTGTCGGGATACAATGAGCAGTTCTTC. Its protein is CASSQALSGYNEQFF. The V gene is TRBV4-3, the J gene TRBJ2-1, with D perhaps TRBD2 (5 bases). The germline V and J ends were trimmed by 1 base and 4 bases, with 11 bases remaining between them. The CDR3 loop spans 15 amino acids. The germline V gene has CDR1 LGHNA and CDR2 YSLEER.

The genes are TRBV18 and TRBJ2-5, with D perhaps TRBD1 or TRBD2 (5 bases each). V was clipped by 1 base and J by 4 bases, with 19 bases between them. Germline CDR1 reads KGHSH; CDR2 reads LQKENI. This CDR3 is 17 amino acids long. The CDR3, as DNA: TGTGCCAGCTCACCACGGTACGAGGGGTCCCGAGGAGAGACCCAGTACTTC. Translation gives CASSPRYEGSRGETQYF.

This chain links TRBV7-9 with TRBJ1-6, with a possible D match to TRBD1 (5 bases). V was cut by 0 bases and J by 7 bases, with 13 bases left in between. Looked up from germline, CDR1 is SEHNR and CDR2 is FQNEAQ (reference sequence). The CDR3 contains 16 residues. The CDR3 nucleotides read TGTGCCAGCAGCTTAGCGGTCCAGGGTAGCAATTCACCCCTCCACTTT. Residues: CASSLAVQGSNSPLHF.

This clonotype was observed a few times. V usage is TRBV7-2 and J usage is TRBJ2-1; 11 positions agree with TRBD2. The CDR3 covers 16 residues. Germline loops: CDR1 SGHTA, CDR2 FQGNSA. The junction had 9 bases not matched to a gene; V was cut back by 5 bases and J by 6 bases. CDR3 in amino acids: CASSPTPGLAVNEQFF. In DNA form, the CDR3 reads TGTGCCAGCAGCCCCACCCCGGGACTAGCGGTCAATGAGCAGTTCTTC.

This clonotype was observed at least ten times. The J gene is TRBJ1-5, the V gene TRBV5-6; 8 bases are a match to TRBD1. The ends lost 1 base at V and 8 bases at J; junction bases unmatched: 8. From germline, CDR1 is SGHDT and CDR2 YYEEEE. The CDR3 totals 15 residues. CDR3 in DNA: TGTGCCAGCAGCTTGTACACGGGACAGGTGAAGCCCCAGCATTTT. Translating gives CASSLYTGQVKPQHF. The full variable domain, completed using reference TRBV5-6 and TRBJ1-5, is DAGVTQSPTHLIKTRGQQVTLRCSPKSGHDTVSWYQQALGQGPQFIFQYYEEEERQRGNFPDRFSGHQFPNYSSELNVNALLLGDSALYLCASSLYTGQVKPQHFGDGTRLSIL.

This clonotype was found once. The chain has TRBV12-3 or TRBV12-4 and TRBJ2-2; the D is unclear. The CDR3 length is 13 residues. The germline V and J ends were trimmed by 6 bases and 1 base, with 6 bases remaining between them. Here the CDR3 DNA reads TGTGCCAGCAGGAGACAGAACACCGGGGAGCTGTTTTTT. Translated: CASRRQNTGELFF.

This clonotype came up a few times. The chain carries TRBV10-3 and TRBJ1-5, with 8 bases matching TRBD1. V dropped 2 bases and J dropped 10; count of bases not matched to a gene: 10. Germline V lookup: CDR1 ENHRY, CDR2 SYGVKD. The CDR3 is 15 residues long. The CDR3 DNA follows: TGTGCCATCAGTGAGATAGGACAGGGAGAGGGACCCCAGCATTTT. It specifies CAISEIGQGEGPQHF.

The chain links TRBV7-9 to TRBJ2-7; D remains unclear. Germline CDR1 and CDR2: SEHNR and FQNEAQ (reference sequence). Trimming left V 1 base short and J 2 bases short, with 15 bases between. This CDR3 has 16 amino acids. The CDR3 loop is CASSLGGRLVPYEQYF. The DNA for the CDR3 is TGTGCCAGCAGCTTAGGAGGCCGACTCGTGCCCTACGAGCAGTACTTC.